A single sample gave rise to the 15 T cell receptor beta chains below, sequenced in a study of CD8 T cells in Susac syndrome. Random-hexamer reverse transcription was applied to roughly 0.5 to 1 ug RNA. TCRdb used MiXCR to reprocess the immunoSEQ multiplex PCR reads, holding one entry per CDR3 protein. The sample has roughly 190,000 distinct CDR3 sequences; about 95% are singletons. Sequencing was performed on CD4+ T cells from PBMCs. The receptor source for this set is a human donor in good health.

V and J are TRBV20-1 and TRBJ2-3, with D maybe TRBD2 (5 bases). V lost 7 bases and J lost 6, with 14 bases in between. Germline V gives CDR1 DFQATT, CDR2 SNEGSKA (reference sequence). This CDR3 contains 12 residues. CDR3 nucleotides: TGCAGTGTTCAAAGCGGTCTTGATACGCAGTATTTT. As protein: CSVQSGLDTQYF.

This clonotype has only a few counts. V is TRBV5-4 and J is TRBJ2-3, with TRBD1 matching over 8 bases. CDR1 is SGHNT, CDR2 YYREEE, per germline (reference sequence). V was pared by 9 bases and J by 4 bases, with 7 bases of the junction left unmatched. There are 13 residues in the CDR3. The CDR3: CATTTGDSDTQYF. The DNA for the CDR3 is TGTGCCACCACGACAGGGGATTCAGATACGCAGTATTTT.

CDR3 sequence: CASKGQGESQPQHF. DNA for the CDR3: TGTGCCAGCAAAGGACAGGGGGAGAGTCAGCCCCAGCATTTT. The J gene is TRBJ1-5, the V gene TRBV7-9; 10 bases are shared with TRBD1. Germline values: CDR1 SEHNR, CDR2 FQNEAQ (reference sequence). J gave up 6 bases and V 7 bases, and 6 bases lay outside the gene matches. The CDR3 sequence is 14 residues long. The variable domain in full, with the rest retrieved from reference TRBV7-9 and TRBJ1-5, is DTGVSQNPRHKITKRGQNVTFRCDPISEHNRLYWYRQTLGQGPEFLTYFQNEAQLEKSRLLSDRFSAERPKGSFSTLEIQRTEQGDSAMYLCASKGQGESQPQHFGDGTRLSIL.

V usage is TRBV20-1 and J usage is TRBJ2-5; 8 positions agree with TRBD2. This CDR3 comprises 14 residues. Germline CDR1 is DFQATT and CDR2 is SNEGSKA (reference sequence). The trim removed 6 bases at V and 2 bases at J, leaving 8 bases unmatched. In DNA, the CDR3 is TGCAGTGCCCGCCGACTAGCGAGTCAAGAGACCCAGTACTTC. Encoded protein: CSARRLASQETQYF.

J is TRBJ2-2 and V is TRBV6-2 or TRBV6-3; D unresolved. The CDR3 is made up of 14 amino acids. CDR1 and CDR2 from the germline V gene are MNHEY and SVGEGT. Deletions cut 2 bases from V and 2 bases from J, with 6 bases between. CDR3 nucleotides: TGTGCCAGCAGTTACCGGCCCAACACCGGGGAGCTGTTTTTT. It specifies CASSYRPNTGELFF.

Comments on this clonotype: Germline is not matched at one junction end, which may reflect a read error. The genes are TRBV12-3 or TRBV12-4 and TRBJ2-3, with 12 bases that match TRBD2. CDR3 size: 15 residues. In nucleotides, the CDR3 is TGTGCCAGCAGTCTAGCGGGAGGGCCGGGGGATACGCAGTATTTT. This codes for CASSLAGGPGDTQYF.

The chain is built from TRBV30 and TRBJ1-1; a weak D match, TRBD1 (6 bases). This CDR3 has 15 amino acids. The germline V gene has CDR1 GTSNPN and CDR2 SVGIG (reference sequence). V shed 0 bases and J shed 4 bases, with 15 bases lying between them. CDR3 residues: CAWSVQRGLITEAFF. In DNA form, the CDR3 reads TGTGCCTGGAGTGTACAGCGGGGGCTGATCACTGAAGCTTTCTTT.

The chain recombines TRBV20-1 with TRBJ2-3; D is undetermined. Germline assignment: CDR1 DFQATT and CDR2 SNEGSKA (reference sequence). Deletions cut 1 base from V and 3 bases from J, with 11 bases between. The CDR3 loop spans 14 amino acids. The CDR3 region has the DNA TGCAGTGCTAGAGGTTGGACCAATACAGATACGCAGTATTTT. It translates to CSARGWTNTDTQYF.

The CDR3 DNA reads TGTGCCAGCACAGGTCCAATGGACACTGAAGCTTTCTTT. This gives the protein CASTGPMDTEAFF. V gene TRBV28 combines with J gene TRBJ1-1; D is uncertain. This CDR3 is built from 13 residues. V was trimmed by 7 bases and J by 3 bases, leaving 12 bases between them. Germline assignment: CDR1 MDHEN and CDR2 SYDVKM.

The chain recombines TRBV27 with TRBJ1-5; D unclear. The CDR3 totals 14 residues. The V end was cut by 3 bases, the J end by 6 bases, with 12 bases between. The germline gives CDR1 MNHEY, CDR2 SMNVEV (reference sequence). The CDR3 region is CASSLSGPRQPQHF. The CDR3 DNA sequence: TGTGCCAGCAGTTTGTCCGGGCCCCGTCAGCCCCAGCATTTT.

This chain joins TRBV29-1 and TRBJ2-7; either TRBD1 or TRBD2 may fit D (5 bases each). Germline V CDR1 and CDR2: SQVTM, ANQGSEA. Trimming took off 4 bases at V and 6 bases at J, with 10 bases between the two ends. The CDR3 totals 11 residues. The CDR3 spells CSVGRGLEQYF. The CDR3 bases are TGCAGCGTTGGACGGGGCCTCGAGCAGTACTTC.

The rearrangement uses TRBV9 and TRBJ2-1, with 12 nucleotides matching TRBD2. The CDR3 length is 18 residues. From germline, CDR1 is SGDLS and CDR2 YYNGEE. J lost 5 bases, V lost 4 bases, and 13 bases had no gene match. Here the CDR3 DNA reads TGTGCCAGCAGCCCCCTAGCGGGAGGGCCCTCAATAGACAATGAGCAGTTCTTC. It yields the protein CASSPLAGGPSIDNEQFF.

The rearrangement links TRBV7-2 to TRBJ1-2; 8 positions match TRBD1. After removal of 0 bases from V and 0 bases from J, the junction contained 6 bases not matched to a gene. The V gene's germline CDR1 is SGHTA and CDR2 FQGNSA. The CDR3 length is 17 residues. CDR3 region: CASSLASAGGANYGYTF. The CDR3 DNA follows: TGTGCCAGCAGCTTAGCGAGTGCAGGGGGCGCTAACTATGGCTACACCTTC.

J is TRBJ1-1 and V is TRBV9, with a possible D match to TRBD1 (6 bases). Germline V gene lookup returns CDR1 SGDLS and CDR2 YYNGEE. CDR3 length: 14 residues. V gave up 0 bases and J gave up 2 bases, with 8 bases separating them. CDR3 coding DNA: TGTGCCAGCAGCGTAGTGGGACACAACACTGAAGCTTTCTTT. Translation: CASSVVGHNTEAFF.

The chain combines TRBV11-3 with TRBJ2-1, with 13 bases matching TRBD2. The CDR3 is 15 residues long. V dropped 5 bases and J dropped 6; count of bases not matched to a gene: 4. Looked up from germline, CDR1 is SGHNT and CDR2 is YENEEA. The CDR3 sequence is CASSRTSGSSNEQFF. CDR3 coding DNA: TGTGCCAGCAGCCGGACTAGCGGGAGTAGCAATGAGCAGTTCTTC.